This entry features one T cell receptor beta chain sequence. This sample is drawn from a study of blood T cell repertoires in COVID-19. As processed by the authors: Quantification of nucleated cells was approximated via reference gene primer amplification. Generated by immunoSEQ multiplex PCR, the TCRdb table keeps only in-frame clones and is missing some. D and trimming were read from the DNA, whereas the V and J calls and clone size are those reported in that table. The sample has about 220,000 clones, approximately 90% seen once. The origin of this receptor is a woman aged 30 to 39 who had recovered from COVID-19. Sequences were obtained from PBMCs or T cells enriched from blood (not recorded which).

The CDR3 nucleotides read TGTGCCAGCAGTTCATACCTCCCTGGACAGGGCAATACCAATGAGCAGTTCTTC. It codes for CASSSYLPGQGNTNEQFF. The J gene is TRBJ2-1, the V gene TRBV6-2 or TRBV6-3; TRBD1 aligns across 8 bases. Trimming cost V 4 bases and J 6 bases; bases outside gene matches: 17. There are 18 residues in the CDR3. Germline CDR1 is MNHEY and CDR2 is SVGEGT.